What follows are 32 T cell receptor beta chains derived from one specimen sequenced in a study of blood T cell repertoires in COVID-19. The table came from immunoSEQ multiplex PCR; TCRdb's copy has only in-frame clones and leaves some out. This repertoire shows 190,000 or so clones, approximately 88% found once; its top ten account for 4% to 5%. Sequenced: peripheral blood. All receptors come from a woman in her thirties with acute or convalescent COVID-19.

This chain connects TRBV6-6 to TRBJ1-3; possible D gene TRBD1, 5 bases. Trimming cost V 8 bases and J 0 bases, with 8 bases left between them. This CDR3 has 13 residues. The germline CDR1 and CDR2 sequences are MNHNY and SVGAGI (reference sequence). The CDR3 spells CASGGNSGNTIYF. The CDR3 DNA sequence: TGTGCCAGCGGGGGGAACTCTGGAAACACCATATATTTT.

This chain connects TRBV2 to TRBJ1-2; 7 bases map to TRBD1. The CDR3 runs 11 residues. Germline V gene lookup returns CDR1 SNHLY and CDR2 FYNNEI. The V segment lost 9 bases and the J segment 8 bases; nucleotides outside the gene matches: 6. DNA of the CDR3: TGTGCCAGTACACAGGGGAGAGGCTACACCTTC. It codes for CASTQGRGYTF. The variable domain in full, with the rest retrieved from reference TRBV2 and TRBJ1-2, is EPEVTQTPSHQVTQMGQEVILRCVPISNHLYFYWYRQILGQKVEFLVSFYNNEISEKSEIFDDQFSVERPDGSNFTLKIRSTKLEDSAMYFCASTQGRGYTFGSGTRLTVV.

The CDR3 reads CASSLQGRGETQYF. The CDR3 bases are TGCGCCAGCAGCCTACAGGGGCGGGGAGAGACCCAGTACTTC. The rearrangement links TRBV5-1 to TRBJ2-5; possible D gene TRBD1, 7 bases. CDR1 and CDR2 (germline): SGHRS, YFSETQ. V lost 4 bases, J lost 4 bases, and 14 bases lay in between. CDR3 length equals 14 residues.

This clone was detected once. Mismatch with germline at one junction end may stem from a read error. The CDR3 sequence is CASSPPGVPYVSNF. The DNA of the CDR3 is TGTGCCAGCTCACCACCTGGTGTCCCCTATGTATCAAACTTC. The J gene is TRBJ2-5, the V gene TRBV18; D is unresolved. Germline values: CDR1 KGHSH, CDR2 LQKENI. This CDR3 region has 14 residues.

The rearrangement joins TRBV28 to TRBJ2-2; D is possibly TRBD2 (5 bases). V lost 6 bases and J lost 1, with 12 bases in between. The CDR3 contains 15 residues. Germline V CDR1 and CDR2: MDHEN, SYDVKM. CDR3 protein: CASRSGVGNTGELFF. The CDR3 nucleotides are TGTGCCAGCAGGTCCGGGGTCGGGAACACCGGGGAGCTGTTTTTT.

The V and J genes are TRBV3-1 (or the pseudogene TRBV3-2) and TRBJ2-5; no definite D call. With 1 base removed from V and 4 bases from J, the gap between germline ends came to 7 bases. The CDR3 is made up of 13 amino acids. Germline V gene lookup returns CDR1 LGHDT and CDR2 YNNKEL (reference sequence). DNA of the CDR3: TGTGCCAGCAGCCAAGCTCGCGGAGAGACCCAGTACTTC. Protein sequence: CASSQARGETQYF.

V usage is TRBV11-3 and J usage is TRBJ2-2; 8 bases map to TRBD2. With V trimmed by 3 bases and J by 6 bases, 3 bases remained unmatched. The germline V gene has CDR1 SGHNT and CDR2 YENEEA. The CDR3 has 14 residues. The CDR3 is CASSFGLAAGELFF. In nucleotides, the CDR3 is TGTGCCAGCAGCTTTGGACTAGCCGCCGGGGAGCTGTTTTTT.

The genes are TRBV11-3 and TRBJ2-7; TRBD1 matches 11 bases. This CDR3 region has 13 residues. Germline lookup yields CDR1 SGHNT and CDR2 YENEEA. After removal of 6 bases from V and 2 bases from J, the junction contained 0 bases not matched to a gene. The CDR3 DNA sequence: TGTGCCAGCAGGGGACAGGGGGCCTACGAGCAGTACTTC. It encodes CASRGQGAYEQYF.

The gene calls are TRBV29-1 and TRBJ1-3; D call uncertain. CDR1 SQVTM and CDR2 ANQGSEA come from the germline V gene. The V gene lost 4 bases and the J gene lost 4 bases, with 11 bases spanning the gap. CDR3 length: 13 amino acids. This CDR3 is CSVAWLGGNTIYF. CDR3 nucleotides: TGCAGCGTTGCCTGGCTTGGCGGAAACACCATATATTTT.

The CDR3 spells CAAGQNTEAFF. The CDR3 DNA follows: TGTGCCGCCGGACAGAACACTGAAGCTTTCTTT. V gene TRBV28 combines with J gene TRBJ1-1, with D possibly matching TRBD1 (5 bases). This CDR3 is 11 amino acids long. Germline CDR1 reads MDHEN; CDR2 reads SYDVKM. The V and J ends lost 11 bases and 1 base respectively, with 8 bases between them.

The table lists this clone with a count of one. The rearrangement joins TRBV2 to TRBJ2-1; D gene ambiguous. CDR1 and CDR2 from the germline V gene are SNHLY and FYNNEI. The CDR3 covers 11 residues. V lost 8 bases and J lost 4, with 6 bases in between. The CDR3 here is CASSEYNEQFF. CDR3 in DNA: TGTGCCAGCTCGGAGTACAATGAGCAGTTCTTC.

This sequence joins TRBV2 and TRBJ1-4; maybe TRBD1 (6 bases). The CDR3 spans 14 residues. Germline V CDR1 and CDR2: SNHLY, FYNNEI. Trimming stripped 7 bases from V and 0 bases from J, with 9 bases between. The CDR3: CASKPGATNEKLFF. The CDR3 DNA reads TGTGCCAGCAAACCAGGGGCAACTAATGAAAAACTGTTTTTT. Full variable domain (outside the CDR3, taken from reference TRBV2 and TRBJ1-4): EPEVTQTPSHQVTQMGQEVILRCVPISNHLYFYWYRQILGQKVEFLVSFYNNEISEKSEIFDDQFSVERPDGSNFTLKIRSTKLEDSAMYFCASKPGATNEKLFFGSGTQLSVL.

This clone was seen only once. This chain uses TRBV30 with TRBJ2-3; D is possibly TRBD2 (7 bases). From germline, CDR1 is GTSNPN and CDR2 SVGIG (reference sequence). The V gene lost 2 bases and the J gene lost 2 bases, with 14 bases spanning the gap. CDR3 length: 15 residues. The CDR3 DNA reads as TGTGCCTGGAGTCCAGGGAGGGGGGCCACAGATACGCAGTATTTT. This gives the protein CAWSPGRGATDTQYF.

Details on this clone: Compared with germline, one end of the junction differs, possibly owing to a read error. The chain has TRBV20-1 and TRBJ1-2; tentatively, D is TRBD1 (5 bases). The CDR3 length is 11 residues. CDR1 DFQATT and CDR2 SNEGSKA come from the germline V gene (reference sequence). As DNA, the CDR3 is TGCAGTGCTAGAGATAAATATCGACAGCTTTTC. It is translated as CSARDKYRQLF.

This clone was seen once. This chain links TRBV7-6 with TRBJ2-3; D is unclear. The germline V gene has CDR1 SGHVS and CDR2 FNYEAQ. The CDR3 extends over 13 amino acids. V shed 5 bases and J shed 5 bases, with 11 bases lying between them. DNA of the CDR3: TGTGCCAGCAGCCTGAGCCGGAGAGATACGCAGTATTTT. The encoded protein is CASSLSRRDTQYF. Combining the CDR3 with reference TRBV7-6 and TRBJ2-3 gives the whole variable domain GAGVSQSPRYKVTKRGQDVALRCDPISGHVSLYWYRQALGQGPEFLTYFNYEAQQDKSGLPNDRFSAERPEGSISTLTIQRTEQRDSAMYRCASSLSRRDTQYFGPGTRLTVL.

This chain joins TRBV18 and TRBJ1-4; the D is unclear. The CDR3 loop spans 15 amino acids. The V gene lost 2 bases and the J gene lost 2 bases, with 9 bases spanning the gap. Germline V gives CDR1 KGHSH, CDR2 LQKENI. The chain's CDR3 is CASSPITGTNEKLFF. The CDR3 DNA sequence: TGTGCCAGCTCACCAATTACGGGTACTAATGAAAAACTGTTTTTT.

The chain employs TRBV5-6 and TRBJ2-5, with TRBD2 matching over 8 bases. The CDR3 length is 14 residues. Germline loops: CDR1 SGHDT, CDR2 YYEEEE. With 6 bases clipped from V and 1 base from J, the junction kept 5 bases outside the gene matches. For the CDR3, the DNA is TGTGCCAGCACGGGGGGGATCCGCCAAGAGACCCAGTACTTC. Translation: CASTGGIRQETQYF.

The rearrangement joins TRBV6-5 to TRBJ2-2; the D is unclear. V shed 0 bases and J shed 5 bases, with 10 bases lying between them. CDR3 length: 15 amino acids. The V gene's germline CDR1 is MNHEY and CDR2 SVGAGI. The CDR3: CASSYSGSATGELFF. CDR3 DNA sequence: TGTGCCAGCAGTTACTCCGGGTCAGCGACCGGGGAGCTGTTTTTT.

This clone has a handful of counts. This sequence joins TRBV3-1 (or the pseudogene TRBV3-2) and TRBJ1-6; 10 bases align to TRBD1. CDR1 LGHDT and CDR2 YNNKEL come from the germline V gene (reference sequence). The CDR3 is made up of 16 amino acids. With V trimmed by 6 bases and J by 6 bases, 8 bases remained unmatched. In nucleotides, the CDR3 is TGTGCCAGCAGTTCCTCCCGGGACAGGGGTAATTCACCCCTCCACTTT. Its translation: CASSSSRDRGNSPLHF.

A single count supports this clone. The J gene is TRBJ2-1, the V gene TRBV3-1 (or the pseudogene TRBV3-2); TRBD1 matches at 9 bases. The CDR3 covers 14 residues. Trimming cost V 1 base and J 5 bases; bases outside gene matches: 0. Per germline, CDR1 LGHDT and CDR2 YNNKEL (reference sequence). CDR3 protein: CASSQGTGDNEQFF. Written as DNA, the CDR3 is TGTGCCAGCAGCCAAGGGACAGGGGACAATGAGCAGTTCTTC.

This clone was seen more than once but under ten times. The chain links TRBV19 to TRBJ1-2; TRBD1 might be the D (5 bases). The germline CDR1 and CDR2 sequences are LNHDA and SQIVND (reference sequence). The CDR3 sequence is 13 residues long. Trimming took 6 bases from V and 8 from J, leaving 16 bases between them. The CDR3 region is CASSLQGLEGYTF. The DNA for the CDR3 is TGTGCCAGTAGCCTGCAGGGTTTGGAGGGCTACACCTTC.

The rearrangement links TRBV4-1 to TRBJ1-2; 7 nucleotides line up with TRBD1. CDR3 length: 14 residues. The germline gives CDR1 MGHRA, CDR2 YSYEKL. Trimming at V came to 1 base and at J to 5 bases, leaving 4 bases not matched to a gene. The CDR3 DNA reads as TGCGCCAGCAGCCAAGGGGGACAGACTTATGGCTACACCTTC. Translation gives CASSQGGQTYGYTF.

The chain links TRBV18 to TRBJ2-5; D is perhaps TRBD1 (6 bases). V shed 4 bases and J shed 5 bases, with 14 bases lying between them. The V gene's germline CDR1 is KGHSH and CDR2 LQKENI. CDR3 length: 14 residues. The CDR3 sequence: CASSHLTGRETQYF. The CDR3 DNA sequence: TGTGCCAGCTCACACTTGACAGGTCGGGAGACCCAGTACTTC.

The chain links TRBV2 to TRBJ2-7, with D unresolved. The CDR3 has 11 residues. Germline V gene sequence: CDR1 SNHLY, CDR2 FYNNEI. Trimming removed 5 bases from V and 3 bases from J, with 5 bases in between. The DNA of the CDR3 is TGTGCCAGCAGTAATCTCTACGAGCAGTACTTC. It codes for CASSNLYEQYF. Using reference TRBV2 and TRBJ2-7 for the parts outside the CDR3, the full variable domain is EPEVTQTPSHQVTQMGQEVILRCVPISNHLYFYWYRQILGQKVEFLVSFYNNEISEKSEIFDDQFSVERPDGSNFTLKIRSTKLEDSAMYFCASSNLYEQYFGPGTRLTVT.

The CDR3 protein is CASSLLQGGGYTF. The DNA for the CDR3 is TGTGCCAGCAGTTTACTACAGGGTGGGGGCTACACCTTC. The chain couples TRBV28 to TRBJ1-2; possible D gene TRBD1, 6 bases. The V end lost 2 bases, the J end lost 8 bases, and 12 bases lay between the germline ends. Germline lookup yields CDR1 MDHEN and CDR2 SYDVKM. The CDR3 runs to 13 residues.

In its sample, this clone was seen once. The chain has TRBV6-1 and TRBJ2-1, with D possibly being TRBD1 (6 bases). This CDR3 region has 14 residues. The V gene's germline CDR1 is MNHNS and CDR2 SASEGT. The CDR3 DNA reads TGTGCTAGCCAAGAAGGGGGACCCTACAATGAGCAGTTCTTC. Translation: CASQEGGPYNEQFF.

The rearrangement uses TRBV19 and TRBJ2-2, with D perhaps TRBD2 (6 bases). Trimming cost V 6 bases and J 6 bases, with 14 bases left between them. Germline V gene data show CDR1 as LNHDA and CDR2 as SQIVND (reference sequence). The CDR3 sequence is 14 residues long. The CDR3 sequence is CASRITGTAGELFF. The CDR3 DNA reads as TGTGCCAGTAGAATTACCGGGACTGCCGGGGAGCTGTTTTTT. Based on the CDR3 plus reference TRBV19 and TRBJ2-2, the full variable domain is DGGITQSPKYLFRKEGQNVTLSCEQNLNHDAMYWYRQDPGQGLRLIYYSQIVNDFQKGDIAEGYSVSREKKESFPLTVTSAQKNPTAFYLCASRITGTAGELFFGEGSRLTVL.

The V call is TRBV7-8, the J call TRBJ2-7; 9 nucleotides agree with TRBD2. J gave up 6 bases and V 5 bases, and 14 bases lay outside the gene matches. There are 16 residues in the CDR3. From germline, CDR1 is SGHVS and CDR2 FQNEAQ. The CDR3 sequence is CASSPAVPSGTREQYF. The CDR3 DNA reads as TGTGCCAGCAGCCCGGCTGTCCCTAGCGGGACTCGCGAGCAGTACTTC.

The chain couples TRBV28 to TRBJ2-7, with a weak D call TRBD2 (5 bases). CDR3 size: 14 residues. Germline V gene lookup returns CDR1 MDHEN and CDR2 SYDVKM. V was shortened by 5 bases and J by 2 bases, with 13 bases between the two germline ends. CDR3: CASSAGLTPYEQYF. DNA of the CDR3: TGTGCCAGCAGTGCCGGACTGACCCCCTACGAGCAGTACTTC.

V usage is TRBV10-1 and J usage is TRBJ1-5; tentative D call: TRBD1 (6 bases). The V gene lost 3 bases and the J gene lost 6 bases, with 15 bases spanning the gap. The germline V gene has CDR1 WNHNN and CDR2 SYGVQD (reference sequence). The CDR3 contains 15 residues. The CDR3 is CASSDVGGGGQPQHF. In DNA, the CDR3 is TGCGCCAGCAGTGACGTTGGGGGAGGGGGTCAGCCCCAGCATTTT.

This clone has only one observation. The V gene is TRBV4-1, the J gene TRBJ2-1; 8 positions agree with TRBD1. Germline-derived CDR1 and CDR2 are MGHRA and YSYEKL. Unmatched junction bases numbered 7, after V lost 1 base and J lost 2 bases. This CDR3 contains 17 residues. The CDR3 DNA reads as TGCGCCAGCAGCCAAGCCCCCAACAGGGGGGCCTACAATGAGCAGTTCTTC. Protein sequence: CASSQAPNRGAYNEQFF.

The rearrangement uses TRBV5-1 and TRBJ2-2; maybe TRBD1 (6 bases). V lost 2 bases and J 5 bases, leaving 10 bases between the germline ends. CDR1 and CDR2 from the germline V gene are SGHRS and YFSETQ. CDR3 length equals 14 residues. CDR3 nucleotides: TGCGCCAGCAGCTTCAACAGGGCTACCGGGGAGCTGTTTTTT. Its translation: CASSFNRATGELFF.